This T cell receptor beta chain came from a study of blood T cell repertoires in COVID-19. This table comes from immunoSEQ multiplex PCR, and its TCRdb copy is limited to in-frame clones, with some not included. The sample contains more than 110,000 clones, 65% to 90% of which appear only once. The receptor's source is a man aged 45 to 65 with acute or convalescent COVID-19. Sequenced input: peripheral blood.

Written as DNA, the CDR3 is TGTGCCAGCAGTTGGGACAGGGGGAATTCACCCCTCCACTTT. Translating it yields CASSWDRGNSPLHF. The chain couples TRBV6-5 to TRBJ1-6; 11 bases are shared with TRBD1. With 4 bases clipped from V and 7 bases from J, the junction kept 0 bases outside the gene matches. This CDR3 comprises 14 residues. CDR1 is MNHEY, CDR2 SVGAGI, per germline.